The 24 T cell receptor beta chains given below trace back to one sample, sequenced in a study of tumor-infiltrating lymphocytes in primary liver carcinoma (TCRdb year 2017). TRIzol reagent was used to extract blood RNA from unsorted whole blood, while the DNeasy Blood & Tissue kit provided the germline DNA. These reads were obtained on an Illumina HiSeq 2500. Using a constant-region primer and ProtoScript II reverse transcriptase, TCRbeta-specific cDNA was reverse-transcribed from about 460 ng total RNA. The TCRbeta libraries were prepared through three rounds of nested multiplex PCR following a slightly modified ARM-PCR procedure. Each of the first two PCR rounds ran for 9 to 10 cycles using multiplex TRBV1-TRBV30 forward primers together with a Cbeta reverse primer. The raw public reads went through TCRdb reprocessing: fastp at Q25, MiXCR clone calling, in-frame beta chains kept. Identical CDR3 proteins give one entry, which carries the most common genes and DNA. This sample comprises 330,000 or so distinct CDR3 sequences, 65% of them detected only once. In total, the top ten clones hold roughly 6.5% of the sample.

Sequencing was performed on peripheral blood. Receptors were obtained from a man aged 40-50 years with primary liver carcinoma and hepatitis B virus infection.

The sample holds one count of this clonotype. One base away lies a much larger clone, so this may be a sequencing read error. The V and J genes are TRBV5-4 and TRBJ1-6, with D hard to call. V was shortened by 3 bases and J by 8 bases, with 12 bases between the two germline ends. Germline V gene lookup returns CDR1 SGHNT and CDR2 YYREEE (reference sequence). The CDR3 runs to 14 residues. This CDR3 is CASSSAGGYSPLHF. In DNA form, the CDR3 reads TGTGCCAGCAGCTCGGCGGGAGGCTATTCACCCCTCCACTTT.

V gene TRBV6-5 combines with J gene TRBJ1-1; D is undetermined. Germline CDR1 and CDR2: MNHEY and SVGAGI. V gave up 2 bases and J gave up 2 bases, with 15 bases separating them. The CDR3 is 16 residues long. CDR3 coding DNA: TGTGCCAGCAGTTACCTCATCGCCGCCGCTAACACTGAAGCTTTCTTT. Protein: CASSYLIAAANTEAFF.

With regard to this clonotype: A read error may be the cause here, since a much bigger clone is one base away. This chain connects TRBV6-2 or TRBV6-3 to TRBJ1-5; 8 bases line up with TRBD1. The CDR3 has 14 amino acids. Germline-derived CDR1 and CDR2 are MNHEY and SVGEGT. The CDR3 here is CASTRTGSNQPQLF. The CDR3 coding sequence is TGTGCCAGCACCCGGACAGGGAGCAATCAGCCCCAGCTTTTT.

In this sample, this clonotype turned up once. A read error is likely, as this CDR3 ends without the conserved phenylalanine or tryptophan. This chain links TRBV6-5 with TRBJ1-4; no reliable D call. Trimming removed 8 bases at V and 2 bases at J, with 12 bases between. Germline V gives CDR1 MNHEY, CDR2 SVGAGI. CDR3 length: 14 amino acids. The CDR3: CASLEGATNEKLFL. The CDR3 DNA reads TGTGCCAGCTTGGAGGGCGCGACTAATGAAAAACTGTTTCTT.

The CDR3 nucleotides read TGTGCCAGCAGCTTGGAGCAGGGACGTTATGGCTACACCTTC. It specifies CASSLEQGRYGYTF. The chain combines TRBV5-5 with TRBJ1-2; weak D call: TRBD1 (5 bases). The CDR3 sequence is 14 residues long. The ends were cut back, 0 bases at V and 5 bases at J, with 11 bases in the middle. Germline V lookup: CDR1 SGHKS, CDR2 YYEKEE (reference sequence).

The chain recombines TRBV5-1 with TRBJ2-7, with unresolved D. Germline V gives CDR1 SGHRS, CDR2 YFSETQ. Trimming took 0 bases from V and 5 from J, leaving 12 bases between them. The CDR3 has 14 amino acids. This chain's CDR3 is CASSLESVTHEQYF. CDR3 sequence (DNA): TGCGCCAGCAGCTTGGAATCGGTAACCCACGAGCAGTACTTC.

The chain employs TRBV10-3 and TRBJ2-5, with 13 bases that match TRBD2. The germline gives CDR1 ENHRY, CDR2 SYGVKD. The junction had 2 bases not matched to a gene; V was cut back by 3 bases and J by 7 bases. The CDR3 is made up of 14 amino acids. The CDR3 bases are TGTGCCATCAGTGAACGGACTAGCGGGGGGACCCAGTACTTC. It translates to CAISERTSGGTQYF.

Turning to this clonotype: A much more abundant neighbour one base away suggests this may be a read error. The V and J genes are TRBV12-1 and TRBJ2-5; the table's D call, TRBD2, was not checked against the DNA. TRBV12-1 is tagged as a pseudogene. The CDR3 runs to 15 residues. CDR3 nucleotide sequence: TGTGCCAGCCATGATTCCGGGAGGATACAAGAGACCCAGTACTTC. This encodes CASHDSGRIQETQYF.

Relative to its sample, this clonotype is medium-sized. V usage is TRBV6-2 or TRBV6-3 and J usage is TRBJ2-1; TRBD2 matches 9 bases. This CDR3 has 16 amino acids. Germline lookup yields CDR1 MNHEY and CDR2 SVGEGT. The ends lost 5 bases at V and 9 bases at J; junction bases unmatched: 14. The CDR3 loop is CASSLHLGTSLGEQFF. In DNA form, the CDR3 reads TGTGCCAGCAGTCTACACCTTGGGACTAGCCTAGGTGAGCAGTTCTTC.

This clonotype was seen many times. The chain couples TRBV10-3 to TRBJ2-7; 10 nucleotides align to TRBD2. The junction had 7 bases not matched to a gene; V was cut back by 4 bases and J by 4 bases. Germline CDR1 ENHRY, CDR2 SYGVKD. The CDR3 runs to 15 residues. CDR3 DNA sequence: TGTGCCATCAGTGGTTGGGAGCGGGAGGGATACGAGCAGTACTTC. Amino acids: CAISGWEREGYEQYF.

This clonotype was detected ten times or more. CDR3 bases: TGCAGCGTACGGACGGGGAACACTGAAGCTTTCTTT. Its protein product is CSVRTGNTEAFF. The J gene is TRBJ1-1, the V gene TRBV29-1; D unclear. The CDR3 totals 12 residues. Germline loops: CDR1 SQVTM, CDR2 ANQGSEA. The ends were cut back, 6 bases at V and 1 base at J, with 9 bases in the middle.

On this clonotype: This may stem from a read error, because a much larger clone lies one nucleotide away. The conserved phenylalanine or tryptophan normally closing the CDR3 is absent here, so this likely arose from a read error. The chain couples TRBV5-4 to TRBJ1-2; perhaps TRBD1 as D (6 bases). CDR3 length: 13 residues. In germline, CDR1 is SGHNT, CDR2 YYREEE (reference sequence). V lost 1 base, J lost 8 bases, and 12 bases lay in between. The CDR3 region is CASSLLGGRGYTL. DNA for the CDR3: TGTGCCAGCAGCTTGCTCGGGGGCCGGGGCTACACCCTC.

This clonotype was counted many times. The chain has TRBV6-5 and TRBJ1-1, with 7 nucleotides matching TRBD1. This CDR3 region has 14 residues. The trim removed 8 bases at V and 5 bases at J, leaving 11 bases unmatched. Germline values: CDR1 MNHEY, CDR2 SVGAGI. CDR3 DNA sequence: TGTGCCAGCTTTTCGACAGGGAGGATGACTGAAGCTTTCTTT. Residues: CASFSTGRMTEAFF.

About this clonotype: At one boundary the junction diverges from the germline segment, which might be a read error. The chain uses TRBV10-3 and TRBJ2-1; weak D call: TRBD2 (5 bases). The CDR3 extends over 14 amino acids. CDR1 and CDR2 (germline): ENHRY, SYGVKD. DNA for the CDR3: TGTGTCATCAGTCTCGGTCTAGCTTCGGATGAGCAGTTCTTC. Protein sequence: CVISLGLASDEQFF.

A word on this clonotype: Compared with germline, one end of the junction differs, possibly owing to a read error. In nucleotides, the CDR3 is TGTGCCAGCAGCTCAGAGTTGAACACTGAAGCTCTCTTT. It codes for CASSSELNTEALF. The chain has TRBV7-9 and TRBJ1-1; D gene ambiguous. The CDR3 spans 13 residues. The germline CDR1 and CDR2 sequences are SEHNR and FQNEAQ (reference sequence).

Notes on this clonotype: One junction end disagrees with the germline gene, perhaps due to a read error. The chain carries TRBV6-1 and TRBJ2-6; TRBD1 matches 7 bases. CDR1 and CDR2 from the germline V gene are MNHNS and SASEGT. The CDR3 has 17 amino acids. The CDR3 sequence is CASNLGQASSGANVLTF. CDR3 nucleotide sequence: TGTGCTAGCAACCTAGGACAGGCCTCCTCTGGGGCCAACGTCCTGACTTTC.

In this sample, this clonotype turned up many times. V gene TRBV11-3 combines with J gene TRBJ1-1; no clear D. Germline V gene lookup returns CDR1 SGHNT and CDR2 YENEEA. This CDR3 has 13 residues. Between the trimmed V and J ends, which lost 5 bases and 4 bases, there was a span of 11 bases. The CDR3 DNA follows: TGTGCCAGCAGCGCGTCCCGAAGCACTGAAGCTTTCTTT. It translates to CASSASRSTEAFF.

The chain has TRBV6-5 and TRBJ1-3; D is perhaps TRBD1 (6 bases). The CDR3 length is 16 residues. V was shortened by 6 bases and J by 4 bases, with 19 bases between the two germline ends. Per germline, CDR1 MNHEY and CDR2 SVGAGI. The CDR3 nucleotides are TGTGCCAGCAGCCCCGGGGGCCCAACGAGGGGAAACACCATATATTTT. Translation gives CASSPGGPTRGNTIYF.

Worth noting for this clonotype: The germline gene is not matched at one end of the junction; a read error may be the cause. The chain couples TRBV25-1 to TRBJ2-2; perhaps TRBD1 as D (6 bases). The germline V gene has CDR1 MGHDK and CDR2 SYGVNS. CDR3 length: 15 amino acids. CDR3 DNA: TGTGCCAACAGTGAAGGGAGTGGGGGCCCCGGGGAGCTGTTTTTT. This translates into CANSEGSGGPGELFF.

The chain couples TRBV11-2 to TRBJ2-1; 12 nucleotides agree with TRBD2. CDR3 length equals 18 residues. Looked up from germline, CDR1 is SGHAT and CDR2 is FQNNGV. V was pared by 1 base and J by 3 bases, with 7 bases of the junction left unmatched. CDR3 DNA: TGTGCCAGCAGCTTAGCCACGCCGACTAGCGGGAGCTACAATGAGCAGTTCTTC. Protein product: CASSLATPTSGSYNEQFF.

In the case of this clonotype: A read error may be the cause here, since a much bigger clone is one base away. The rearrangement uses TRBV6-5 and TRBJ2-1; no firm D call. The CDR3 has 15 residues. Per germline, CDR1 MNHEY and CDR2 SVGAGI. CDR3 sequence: CASSYSASEYSEQFF. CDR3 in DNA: TGTGCCAGCAGTTACTCCGCGTCCGAATACAGTGAGCAGTTCTTC.

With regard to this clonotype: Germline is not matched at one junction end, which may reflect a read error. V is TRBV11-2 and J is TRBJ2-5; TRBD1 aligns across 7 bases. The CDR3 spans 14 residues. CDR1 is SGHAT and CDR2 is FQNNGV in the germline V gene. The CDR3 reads CASSLPQGCETQYF. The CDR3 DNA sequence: TGTGCCAGCAGCTTACCACAGGGGTGTGAGACTCAGTACTTC.

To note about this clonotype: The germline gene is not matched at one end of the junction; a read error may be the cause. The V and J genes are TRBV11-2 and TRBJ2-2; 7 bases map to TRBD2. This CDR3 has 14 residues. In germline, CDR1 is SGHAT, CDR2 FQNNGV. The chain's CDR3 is CVSSTGTTSGELFF. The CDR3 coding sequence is TGTGTCAGCAGTACCGGGACTACCTCCGGGGAGCTGTTTTTT.

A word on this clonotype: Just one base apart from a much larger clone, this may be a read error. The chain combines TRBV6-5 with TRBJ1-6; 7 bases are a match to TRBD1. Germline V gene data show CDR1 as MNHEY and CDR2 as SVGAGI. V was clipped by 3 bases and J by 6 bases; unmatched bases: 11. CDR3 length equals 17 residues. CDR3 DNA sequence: TGTGCCAGCAGTTATAGGAGACAGGGCTTCTGTAATTCACCCCTCCACTTT. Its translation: CASSYRRQGFCNSPLHF.